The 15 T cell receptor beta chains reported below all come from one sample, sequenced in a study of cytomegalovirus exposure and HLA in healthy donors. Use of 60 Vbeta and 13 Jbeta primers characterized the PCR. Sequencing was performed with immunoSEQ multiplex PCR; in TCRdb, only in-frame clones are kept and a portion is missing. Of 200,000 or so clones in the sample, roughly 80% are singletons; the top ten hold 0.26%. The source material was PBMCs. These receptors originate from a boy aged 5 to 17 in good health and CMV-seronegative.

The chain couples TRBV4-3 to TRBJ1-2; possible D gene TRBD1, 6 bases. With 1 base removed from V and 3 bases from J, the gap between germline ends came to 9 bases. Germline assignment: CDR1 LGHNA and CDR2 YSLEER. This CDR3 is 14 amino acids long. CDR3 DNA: TGCGCCAGCAGCCAAGGTTACAGGGACTATGGCTACACCTTC. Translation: CASSQGYRDYGYTF.

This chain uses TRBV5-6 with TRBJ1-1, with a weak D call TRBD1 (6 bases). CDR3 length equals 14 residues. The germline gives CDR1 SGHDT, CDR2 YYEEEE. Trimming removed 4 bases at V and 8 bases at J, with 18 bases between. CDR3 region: CASSEPRDKGEAFF. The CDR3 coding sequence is TGTGCCAGCAGCGAGCCCCGGGACAAAGGGGAAGCTTTCTTT.

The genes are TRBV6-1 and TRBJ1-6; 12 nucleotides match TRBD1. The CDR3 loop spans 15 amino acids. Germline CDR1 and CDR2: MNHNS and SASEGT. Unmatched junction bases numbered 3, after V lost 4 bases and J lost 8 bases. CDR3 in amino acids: CASSGDRGLYSPLHF. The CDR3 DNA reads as TGTGCCAGCAGTGGGGACAGGGGGCTTTATTCACCCCTCCACTTT.

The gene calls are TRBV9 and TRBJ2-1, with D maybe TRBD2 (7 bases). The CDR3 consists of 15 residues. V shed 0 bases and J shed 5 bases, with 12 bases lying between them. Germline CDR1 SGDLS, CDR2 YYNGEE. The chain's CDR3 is CASSVADGGHNEQFF. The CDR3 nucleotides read TGTGCCAGCAGCGTAGCGGACGGGGGGCACAATGAGCAGTTCTTC.

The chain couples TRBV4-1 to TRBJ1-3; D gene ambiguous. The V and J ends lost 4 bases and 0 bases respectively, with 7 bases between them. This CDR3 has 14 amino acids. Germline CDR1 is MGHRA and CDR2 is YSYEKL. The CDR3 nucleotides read TGCGCCAGCAGCCTCGAGTTCTCTGGAAACACCATATATTTT. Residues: CASSLEFSGNTIYF.

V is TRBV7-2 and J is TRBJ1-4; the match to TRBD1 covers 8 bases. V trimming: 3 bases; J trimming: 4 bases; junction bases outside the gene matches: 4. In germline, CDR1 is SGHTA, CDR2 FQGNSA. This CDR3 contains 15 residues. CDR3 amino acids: CASSFHRGINEKLFF. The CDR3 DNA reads TGTGCCAGCAGCTTCCACAGGGGGATTAATGAAAAACTGTTTTTT.

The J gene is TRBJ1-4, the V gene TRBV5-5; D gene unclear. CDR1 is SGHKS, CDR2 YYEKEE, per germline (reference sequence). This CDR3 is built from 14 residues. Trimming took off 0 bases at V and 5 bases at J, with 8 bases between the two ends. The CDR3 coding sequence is TGTGCCAGCAGCTTGGGTTACGGGAATGAAAAACTGTTTTTT. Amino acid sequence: CASSLGYGNEKLFF.

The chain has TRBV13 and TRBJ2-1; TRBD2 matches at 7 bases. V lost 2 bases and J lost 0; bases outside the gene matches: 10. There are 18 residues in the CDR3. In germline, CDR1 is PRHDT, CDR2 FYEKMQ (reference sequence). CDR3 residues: CASSLKTSLTSSYNEQFF. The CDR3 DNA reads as TGTGCCAGCAGCTTAAAGACTAGCCTAACAAGCTCCTACAATGAGCAGTTCTTC.

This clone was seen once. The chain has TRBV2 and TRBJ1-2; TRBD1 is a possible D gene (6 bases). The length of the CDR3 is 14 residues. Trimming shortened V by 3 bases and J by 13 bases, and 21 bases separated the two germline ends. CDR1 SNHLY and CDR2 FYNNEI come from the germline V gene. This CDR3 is CASSDRQGRNASTF. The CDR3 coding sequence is TGTGCCAGCAGTGATAGGCAGGGGAGAAATGCTAGCACCTTC.

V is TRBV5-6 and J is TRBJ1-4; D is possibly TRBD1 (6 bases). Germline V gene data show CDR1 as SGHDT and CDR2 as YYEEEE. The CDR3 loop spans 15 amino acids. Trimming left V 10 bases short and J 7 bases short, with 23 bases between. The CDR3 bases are TGTGCCGGACCCCAGGGGTTAGGGGCCAGTGAAAAACTGTTTTTT. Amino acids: CAGPQGLGASEKLFF.

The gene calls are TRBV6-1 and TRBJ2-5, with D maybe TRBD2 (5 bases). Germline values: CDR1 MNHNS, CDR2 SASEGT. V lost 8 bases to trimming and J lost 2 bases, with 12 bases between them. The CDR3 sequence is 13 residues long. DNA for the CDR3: TGTGCCAGCGTCAGAGGGTGGCAAGAGACCCAGTACTTC. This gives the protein CASVRGWQETQYF.

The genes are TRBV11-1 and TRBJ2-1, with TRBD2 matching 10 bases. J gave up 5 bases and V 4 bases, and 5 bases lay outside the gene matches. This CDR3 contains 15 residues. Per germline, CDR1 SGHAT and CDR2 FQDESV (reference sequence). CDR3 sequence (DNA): TGTGCCAGCAGCTCCCCCCTAGCGGGAGACAATGAGCAGTTCTTC. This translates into CASSSPLAGDNEQFF.

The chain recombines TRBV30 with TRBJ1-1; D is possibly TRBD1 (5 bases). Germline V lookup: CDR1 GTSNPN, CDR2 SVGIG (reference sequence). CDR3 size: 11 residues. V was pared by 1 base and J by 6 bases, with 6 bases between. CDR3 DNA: TGTGCCTGGAGTGCGGGGGCTGAAGCTTTCTTT. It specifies CAWSAGAEAFF.

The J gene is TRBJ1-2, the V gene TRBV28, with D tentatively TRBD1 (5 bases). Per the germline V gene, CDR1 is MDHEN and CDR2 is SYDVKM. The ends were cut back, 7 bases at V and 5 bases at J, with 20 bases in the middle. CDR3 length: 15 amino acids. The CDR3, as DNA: TGTGCCAGCACCCGTGGGGGGGTTTCGAGTTATGGCTACACCTTC. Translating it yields CASTRGGVSSYGYTF.

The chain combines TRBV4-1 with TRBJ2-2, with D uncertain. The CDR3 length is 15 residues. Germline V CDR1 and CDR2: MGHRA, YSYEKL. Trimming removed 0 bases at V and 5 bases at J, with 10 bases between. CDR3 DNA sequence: TGCGCCAGCAGCCAAGAACAAGTCCTGACCGGGGAGCTGTTTTTT. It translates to CASSQEQVLTGELFF.